This T cell receptor (beta chain) was found in a study of shared clonotypes between healthy human individuals. As for the study in general: The composition of the donors was two women and a few men aged 18 to 49.

Profiled with immunoSEQ multiplex PCR; TCRdb holds only in-frame clones, not every one. The sample has approximately 1.1 million clones, about 84% seen once. The TCR sequence derives from a man between 18 and 35 years old in good health. Some clones in this sample may be carry-over from other donors' samples. The sequenced sample was memory CD4+ T cells from PBMCs. Subset given: CD45RA-negative fraction.

The CDR3 spells CATSRAGTLMGEQFF. The CDR3 coding sequence is TGTGCCACCAGCAGAGCCGGGACGTTAATGGGTGAGCAGTTCTTC. The chain couples TRBV15 to TRBJ2-1; D could derive from TRBD1 or TRBD2 (5 bases each). This CDR3 comprises 15 residues. The V and J ends lost 1 base and 9 bases respectively, with 16 bases between them. CDR1 LNHNV and CDR2 YYDKDF come from the germline V gene (reference sequence).